Described below is a single T cell receptor (beta chain) sequence and its context. The sample belongs to a study of shared clonotypes between healthy human individuals. The study ran the assay at deep level. The repertoire was sequenced with immunoSEQ multiplex PCR; TCRdb's copy has only in-frame clones and lacks some. The sample lists fewer than 500,000 clones; 60% to 80% were seen once. The CDR3 is 16 residues long. Trimming cost V 0 bases and J 0 bases, with 12 bases left between them. CDR1 MNHEY and CDR2 SMNVEV come from the germline V gene (reference sequence). Specimen: PBMCs. The rearrangement joins TRBV27 to TRBJ2-7; D perhaps matches TRBD2 (6 bases). The TCR comes from a woman between 40 and 50 years old in good health. Some clones in this sample may be carry-over from other donors' samples. The CDR3 spells CASSLSGGDVSYEQYF. CDR3 DNA sequence: TGTGCCAGCAGTTTATCGGGCGGGGATGTCTCCTACGAGCAGTACTTC.